This TCR beta chain emerged from a study of cytomegalovirus exposure and HLA in healthy donors. Study-level findings and limits: Reports indicated that the classifier achieved high specificity and sensitivity in diagnosing cytomegalovirus status. Subsequent analysis showed first-cohort TCR clusters tending to co-occur in 120 validation repertoires. Cytomegalovirus association was assigned to more than 150 TCR beta chains. Researchers reported that a few CMV-associated chains were confirmed in vitro as CMV antigen-specific.

Germline-derived CDR1 and CDR2 are MNHEY and SMNVEV (reference sequence). The J segment lost 0 bases and the V segment lost 7 bases, leaving 5 bases of the junction unmatched. This CDR3 contains 14 residues. There are a few counts of this clone. What it recognizes is unknown. Measured with immunoSEQ multiplex PCR; TCRdb has only the in-frame clones, and not every one. The sample includes about 220,000 clones, 75% to 95% seen only once; the top ten take 0.85% to 1.2%. This TCR derives from a woman younger than 35 in good health and CMV-seronegative. The chain uses TRBV27 and TRBJ1-1; TRBD1 agrees at 7 bases. What was sequenced was PBMCs. For the CDR3, the DNA is TGTGCCAGCAACCGGGACAGTCTGAACACTGAAGCTTTCTTT. Its protein is CASNRDSLNTEAFF.